These 10 T cell receptor beta chains share one sample of origin, sequenced in a study of post-analysis software for immune sequencing data. The study, taken as a whole, reports: TRBV5-6, TRBV5-1 and TRBV20-1 belonged to a set of about five TRBV segments that were more frequent in patients than controls.

Antigens for these TCRs are unknown. Prepared libraries of TCR beta cDNA carried unique molecular identifiers. TCRdb used MiXCR to reprocess the PCR reads, holding one entry per CDR3 protein. The sample holds 450,000 to 700,000 distinct CDR3 sequences, roughly 40% seen once. The sequencing sample was made of blood. The receptors were gathered from a girl aged 10 to 17 with multiple sclerosis.

V and J are TRBV4-1 and TRBJ1-2; 7 bases agree with TRBD1. The V gene end was trimmed by 5 bases and the J gene end by 2 bases; junction bases not matched to a gene: 11. The CDR3 is 16 amino acids. Germline CDR1 and CDR2: MGHRA and YSYEKL. DNA for the CDR3: TGCGCCAGCAGCGGACCGGACAGGCGGCGGAACTATGGCTACACCTTC. Its translation is CASSGPDRRRNYGYTF.

This clonotype was observed a handful of times. The genes are TRBV10-3 and TRBJ2-1, with 11 bases fitting TRBD2. V lost 2 bases, J lost 6 bases, and 0 bases stayed unmatched. Germline values: CDR1 ENHRY, CDR2 SYGVKD. This CDR3 region has 14 residues. In nucleotides, the CDR3 is TGTGCCATCAGTGAGACTAGCGGGAGCAATGAGCAGTTCTTC. Amino acids: CAISETSGSNEQFF.

This chain uses TRBV12-3 or TRBV12-4 with TRBJ2-5; D is unclear. The J call could be wrong; TRBJ2-7 is a better fit for the DNA end. The CDR3 contains 12 residues. CDR3 nucleotide sequence: TGTGCCAGCAGTTTAACTGCATTCGAGCAGTACTTC. Translating it yields CASSLTAFEQYF.

The rearrangement uses TRBV20-1 and TRBJ1-2, with D possibly being TRBD1 (5 bases). Germline assignment: CDR1 DFQATT and CDR2 SNEGSKA (reference sequence). The V end was cut by 5 bases, the J end by 2 bases, with 18 bases between. The CDR3 loop spans 15 amino acids. As DNA, the CDR3 is TGCAGTGCTCCGGCGGACATACGGGGCAACTATGGCTACACCTTC. Translated: CSAPADIRGNYGYTF.

The genes are TRBV10-3 and TRBJ1-4, with no clear D. The CDR3 is 12 residues long. Germline V CDR1 and CDR2: ENHRY, SYGVKD. The ends were cut back, 7 bases at V and 7 bases at J, with 10 bases in the middle. CDR3 region: CAIKSEGEKLFF. In nucleotides, the CDR3 is TGTGCCATCAAATCCGAGGGTGAAAAACTGTTTTTT.

The chain uses TRBV20-1 and TRBJ1-2; 8 nucleotides align to TRBD1. This CDR3 region has 13 residues. V gave up 4 bases and J gave up 4 bases; unmatched junction bases: 5. CDR1 is DFQATT, CDR2 SNEGSKA, per germline (reference sequence). CDR3 sequence reads: CSATDRGVYGYTF. The CDR3 nucleotides read TGCAGTGCTACCGACAGGGGAGTCTATGGCTACACCTTC.

In DNA, the CDR3 is TGTGCCAGCAGTTACGGCCAGGGAGGGGGCACTGAAGCTTTCTTT. Protein sequence: CASSYGQGGGTEAFF. The chain has TRBV6-5 and TRBJ1-1; D may be TRBD1 (6 bases). This CDR3 spans 15 amino acids. The V gene lost 2 bases and the J gene lost 4 bases, with 14 bases spanning the gap. Germline V gene data show CDR1 as MNHEY and CDR2 as SVGAGI.

V and J are TRBV29-1 and TRBJ1-1; D gene ambiguous. With 4 bases removed from V and 6 bases from J, the gap between germline ends came to 12 bases. Germline V CDR1 and CDR2: SQVTM, ANQGSEA. This CDR3 has 12 residues. CDR3 protein: CSVGGRRAEAFF. In nucleotides, the CDR3 is TGCAGCGTTGGGGGTAGGCGGGCTGAAGCTTTCTTT.

This chain connects TRBV4-2 to TRBJ2-7, with 9 bases matching TRBD1. Germline V gene data show CDR1 as LGHNA and CDR2 as YNFKEQ. The CDR3 is made up of 16 amino acids. Trimming removed 0 bases from V and 3 bases from J; junction bases left unmatched: 6. The CDR3 nucleotides read TGTGCCAGCAGCCAAGATGATGGGACAGGGCTCTACGAGCAGTACTTC. Translation gives CASSQDDGTGLYEQYF.

The V and J genes are TRBV4-2 and TRBJ2-1, with TRBD2 matching 8 bases. The junction had 3 bases not matched to a gene; V was cut back by 0 bases and J by 2 bases. The CDR3 totals 16 residues. CDR1 is LGHNA, CDR2 YNFKEQ, per germline. This CDR3 is CASSQDTAGAYNEQFF. The DNA of the CDR3 is TGTGCCAGCAGCCAAGATACAGCGGGAGCCTACAATGAGCAGTTCTTC.